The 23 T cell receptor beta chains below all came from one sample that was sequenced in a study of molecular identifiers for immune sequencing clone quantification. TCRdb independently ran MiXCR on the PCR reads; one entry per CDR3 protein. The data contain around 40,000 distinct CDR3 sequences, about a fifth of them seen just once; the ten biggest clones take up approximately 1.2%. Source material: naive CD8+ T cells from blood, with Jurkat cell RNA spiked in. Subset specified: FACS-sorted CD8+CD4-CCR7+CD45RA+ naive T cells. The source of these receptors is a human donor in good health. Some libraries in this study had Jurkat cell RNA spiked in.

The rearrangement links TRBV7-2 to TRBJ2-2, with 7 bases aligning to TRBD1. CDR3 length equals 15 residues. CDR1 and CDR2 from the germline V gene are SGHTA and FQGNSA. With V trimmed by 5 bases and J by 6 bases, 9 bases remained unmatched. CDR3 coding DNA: TGTGCCAGCAGCCTTGAGACAGGGTGGGCCGGGGAGCTGTTTTTT. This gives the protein CASSLETGWAGELFF. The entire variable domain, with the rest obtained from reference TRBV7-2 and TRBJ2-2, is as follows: GAGVSQSPSNKVTEKGKDVELRCDPISGHTALYWYRQSLGQGLEFLIYFQGNSAPDKSGLPSDRFSAERTGGSVSTLTIQRTQQEDSAVYLCASSLETGWAGELFFGEGSRLTVL.

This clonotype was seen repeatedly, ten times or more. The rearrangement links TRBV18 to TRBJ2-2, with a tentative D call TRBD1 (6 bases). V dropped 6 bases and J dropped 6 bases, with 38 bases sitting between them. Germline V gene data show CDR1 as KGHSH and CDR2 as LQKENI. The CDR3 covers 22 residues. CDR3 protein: CASSLGWGLRDIKGDKPGELFF. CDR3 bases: TGTGCCAGCTCCCTTGGTTGGGGCCTCCGGGACATCAAGGGAGACAAGCCCGGGGAGCTGTTTTTT.

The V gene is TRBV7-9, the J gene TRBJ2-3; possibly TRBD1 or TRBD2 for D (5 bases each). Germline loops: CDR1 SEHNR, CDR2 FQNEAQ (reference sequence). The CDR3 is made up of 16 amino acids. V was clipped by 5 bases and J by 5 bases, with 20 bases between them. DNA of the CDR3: TGTGCCAGCAGCGGGACCTCGGACCAGGCGGGAGATACGCAGTATTTT. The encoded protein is CASSGTSDQAGDTQYF.

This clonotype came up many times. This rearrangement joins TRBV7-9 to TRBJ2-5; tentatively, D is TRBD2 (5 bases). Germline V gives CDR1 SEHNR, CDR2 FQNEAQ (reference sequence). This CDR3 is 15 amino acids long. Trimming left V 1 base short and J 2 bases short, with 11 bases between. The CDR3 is CASSLGGDPQETQYF. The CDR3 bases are TGTGCCAGCAGCTTAGGGGGAGACCCTCAAGAGACCCAGTACTTC.

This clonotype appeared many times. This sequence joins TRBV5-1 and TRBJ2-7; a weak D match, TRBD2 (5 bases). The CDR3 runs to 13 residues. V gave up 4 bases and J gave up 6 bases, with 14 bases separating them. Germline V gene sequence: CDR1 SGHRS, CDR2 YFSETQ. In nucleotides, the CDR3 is TGCGCCAGCAGCCCCCTAGGAGGCCCCGAGCAGTACTTC. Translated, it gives CASSPLGGPEQYF.

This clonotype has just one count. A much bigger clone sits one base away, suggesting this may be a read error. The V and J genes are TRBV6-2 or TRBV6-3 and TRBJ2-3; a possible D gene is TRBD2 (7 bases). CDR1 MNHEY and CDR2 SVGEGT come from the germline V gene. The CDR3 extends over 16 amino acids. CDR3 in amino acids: CAGSYSIEGGPDTQYF. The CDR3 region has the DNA TGTGCCGGCAGTTACTCGATCGAGGGGGGGCCGGATACGCAGTATTTT.

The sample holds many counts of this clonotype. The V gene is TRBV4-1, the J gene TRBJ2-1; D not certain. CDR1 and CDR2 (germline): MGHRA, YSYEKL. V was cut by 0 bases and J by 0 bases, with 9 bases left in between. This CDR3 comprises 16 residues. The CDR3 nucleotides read TGCGCCAGCAGCCAAGAGTCAAGGTTCTCCTACAATGAGCAGTTCTTC. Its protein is CASSQESRFSYNEQFF.

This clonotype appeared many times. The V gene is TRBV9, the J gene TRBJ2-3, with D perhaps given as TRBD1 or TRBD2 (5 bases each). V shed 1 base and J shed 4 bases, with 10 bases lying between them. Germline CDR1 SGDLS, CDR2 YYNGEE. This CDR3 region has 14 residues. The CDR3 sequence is CASSVISGPDTQYF. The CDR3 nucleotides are TGTGCCAGCAGCGTAATTTCGGGGCCAGATACGCAGTATTTT.

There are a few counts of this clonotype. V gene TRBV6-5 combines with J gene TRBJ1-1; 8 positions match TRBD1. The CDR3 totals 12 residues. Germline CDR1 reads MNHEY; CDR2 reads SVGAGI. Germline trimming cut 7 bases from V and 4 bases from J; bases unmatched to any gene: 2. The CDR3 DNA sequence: TGTGCCAGCAACAGGGGGGGCACTGAAGCTTTCTTT. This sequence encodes CASNRGGTEAFF.

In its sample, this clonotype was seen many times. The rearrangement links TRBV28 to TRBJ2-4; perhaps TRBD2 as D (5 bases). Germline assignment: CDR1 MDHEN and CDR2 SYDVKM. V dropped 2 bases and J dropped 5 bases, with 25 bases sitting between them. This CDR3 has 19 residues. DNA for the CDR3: TGTGCCAGCAGTTTAAACCCCCGTGCGGGTTCCGGGTTTGAAAACATTCAGTACTTC. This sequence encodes CASSLNPRAGSGFENIQYF. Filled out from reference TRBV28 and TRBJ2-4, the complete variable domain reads DVKVTQSSRYLVKRTGEKVFLECVQDMDHENMFWYRQDPGLGLRLIYFSYDVKMKEKGDIPEGYSVSREKKERFSLILESASTNQTSMYLCASSLNPRAGSGFENIQYFGAGTRLSVL.

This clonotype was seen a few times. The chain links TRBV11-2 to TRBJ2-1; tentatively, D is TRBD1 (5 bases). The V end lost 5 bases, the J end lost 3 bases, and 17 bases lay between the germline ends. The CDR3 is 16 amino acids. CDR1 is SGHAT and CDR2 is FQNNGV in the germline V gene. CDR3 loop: CASSLTGRGVYNEQFF. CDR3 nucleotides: TGTGCCAGCAGCCTGACGGGTAGGGGTGTCTACAATGAGCAGTTCTTC.

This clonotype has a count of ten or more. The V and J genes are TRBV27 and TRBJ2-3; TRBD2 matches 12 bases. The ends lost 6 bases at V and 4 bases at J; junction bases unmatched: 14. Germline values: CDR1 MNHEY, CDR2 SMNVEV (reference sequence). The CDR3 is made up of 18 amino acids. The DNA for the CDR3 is TGTGCCAGCAGCCGATTATGGCCCGGACTAGCGGGACCAGATACGCAGTATTTT. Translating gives CASSRLWPGLAGPDTQYF.

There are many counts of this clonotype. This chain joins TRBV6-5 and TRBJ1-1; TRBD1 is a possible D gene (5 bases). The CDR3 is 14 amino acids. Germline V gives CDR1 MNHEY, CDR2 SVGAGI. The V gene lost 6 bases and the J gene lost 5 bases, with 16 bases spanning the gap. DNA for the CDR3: TGTGCCAGCAGCTATGGGGGGGGGTTGACTGAAGCTTTCTTT. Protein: CASSYGGGLTEAFF.

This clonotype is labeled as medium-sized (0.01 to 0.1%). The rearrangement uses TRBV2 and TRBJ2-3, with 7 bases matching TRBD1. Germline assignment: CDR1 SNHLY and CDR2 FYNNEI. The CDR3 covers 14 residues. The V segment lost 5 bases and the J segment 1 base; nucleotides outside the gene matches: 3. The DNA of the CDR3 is TGTGCCAGCAGTTGGGACAGACGCACAGATACGCAGTATTTT. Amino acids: CASSWDRRTDTQYF.

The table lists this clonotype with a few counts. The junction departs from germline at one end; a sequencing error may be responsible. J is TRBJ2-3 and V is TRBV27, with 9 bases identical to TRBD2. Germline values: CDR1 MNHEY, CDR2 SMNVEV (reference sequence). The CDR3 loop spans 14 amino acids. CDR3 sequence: CASSPGLAMDTQCF. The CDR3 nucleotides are TGTGCCAGCAGCCCGGGACTAGCTATGGATACGCAGTGTTTT.

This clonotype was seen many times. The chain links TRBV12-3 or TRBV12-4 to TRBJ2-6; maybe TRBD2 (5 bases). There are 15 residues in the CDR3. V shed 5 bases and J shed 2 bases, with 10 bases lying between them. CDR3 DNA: TGTGCCAGCAGTCCCGTGGGAGCTGGGGCCAACGTCCTGACTTTC. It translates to CASSPVGAGANVLTF.

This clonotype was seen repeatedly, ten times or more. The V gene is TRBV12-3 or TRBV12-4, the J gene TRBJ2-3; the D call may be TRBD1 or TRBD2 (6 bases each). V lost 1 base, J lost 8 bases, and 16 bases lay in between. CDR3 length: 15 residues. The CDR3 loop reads CASSLEAGHRGTQYF. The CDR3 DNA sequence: TGTGCCAGCAGTTTAGAGGCGGGACATCGGGGTACGCAGTATTTT.

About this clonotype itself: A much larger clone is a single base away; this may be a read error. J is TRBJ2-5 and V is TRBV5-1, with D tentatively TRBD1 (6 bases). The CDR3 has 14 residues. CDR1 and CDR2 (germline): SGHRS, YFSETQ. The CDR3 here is CPSSPLTGQETQYF. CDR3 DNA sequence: TGCCCCAGCAGCCCCTTGACAGGCCAAGAGACCCAGTACTTC.

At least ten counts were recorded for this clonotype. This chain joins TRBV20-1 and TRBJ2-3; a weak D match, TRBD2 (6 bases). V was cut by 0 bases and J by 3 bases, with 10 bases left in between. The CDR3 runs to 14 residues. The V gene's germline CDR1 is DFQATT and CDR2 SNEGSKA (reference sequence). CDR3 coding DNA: TGCAGTGCTAGAGATGCGGGAAGAACAGATACGCAGTATTTT. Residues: CSARDAGRTDTQYF.

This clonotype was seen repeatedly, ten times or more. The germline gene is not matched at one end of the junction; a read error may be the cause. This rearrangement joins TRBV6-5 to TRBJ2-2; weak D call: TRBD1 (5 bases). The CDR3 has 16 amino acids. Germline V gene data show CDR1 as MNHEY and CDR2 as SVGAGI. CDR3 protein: CASSDSPDIFPEELFF. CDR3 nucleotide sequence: TGTGCCAGCAGTGACTCCCCGGACATATTCCCGGAGGAGCTGTTTTTT.

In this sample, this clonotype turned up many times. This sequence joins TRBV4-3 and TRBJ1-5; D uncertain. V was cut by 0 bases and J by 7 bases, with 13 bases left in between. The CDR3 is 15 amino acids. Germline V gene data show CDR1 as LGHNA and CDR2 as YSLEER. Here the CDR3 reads CASSQDGGSGQPQHF. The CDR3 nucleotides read TGCGCCAGCAGCCAAGATGGAGGGTCCGGCCAGCCCCAGCATTTT.

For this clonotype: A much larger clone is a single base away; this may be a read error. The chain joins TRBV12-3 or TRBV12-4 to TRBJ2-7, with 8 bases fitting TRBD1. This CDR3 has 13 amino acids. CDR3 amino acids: CASSGTGSYERYF. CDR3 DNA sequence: TGTGCCAGCAGTGGGACAGGCTCCTACGAGCGGTACTTC.

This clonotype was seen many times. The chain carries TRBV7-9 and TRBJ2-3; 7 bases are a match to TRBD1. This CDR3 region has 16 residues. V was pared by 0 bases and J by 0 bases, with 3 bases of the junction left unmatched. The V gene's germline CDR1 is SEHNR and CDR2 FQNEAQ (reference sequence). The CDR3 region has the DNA TGTGCCAGCAGCTTAGCGGCAGGGGGAAGCACAGATACGCAGTATTTT. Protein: CASSLAAGGSTDTQYF.